The 26 T cell receptor beta chains below were found in one sample sequenced in a study of T cell responses to AZD1222 COVID-19 vaccine. Using immunoSEQ multiplex PCR, the repertoire was profiled, and TCRdb retains in-frame clones only, with some absent. The sample holds some 140,000 clones, 90% seen once. Sequenced material: peripheral blood, taken on day 0 of AZD1222 vaccination. All receptors come from an adult in good health.

V usage is TRBV29-1 and J usage is TRBJ2-7, with D maybe TRBD1 (6 bases). The CDR3 runs 13 residues. Deletions cut 3 bases from V and 6 bases from J, with 15 bases between. The germline CDR1 and CDR2 sequences are SQVTM and ANQGSEA. The CDR3 nucleotides are TGCAGCGTTGAGAAGTTACAGGGTGGCGAGCAGTACTTC. Translated, it gives CSVEKLQGGEQYF.

The chain joins TRBV7-3 to TRBJ1-2; 12 bases fit TRBD1. Germline CDR1 reads SGHTA; CDR2 reads FQGTGA. After removal of 5 bases from V and 8 bases from J, the junction contained 12 bases not matched to a gene. This CDR3 comprises 16 residues. CDR3: CASSLVGDRGLRGYTF. In DNA, the CDR3 is TGTGCCAGCAGCCTCGTGGGGGACAGGGGGCTCCGAGGCTACACCTTC.

The chain couples TRBV27 to TRBJ2-2, with TRBD2 as a possible D gene (6 bases). The CDR3 is 15 amino acids. The V end lost 6 bases, the J end lost 0 bases, and 11 bases lay between the germline ends. Looked up from germline, CDR1 is MNHEY and CDR2 is SMNVEV (reference sequence). The CDR3 region has the DNA TGTGCCAGCAGATTTAGCGGACCGAACACCGGGGAGCTGTTTTTT. Its translation: CASRFSGPNTGELFF.

The chain recombines TRBV19 with TRBJ1-2, with a possible D match to TRBD1 (5 bases). Germline-derived CDR1 and CDR2 are LNHDA and SQIVND (reference sequence). The CDR3 consists of 14 residues. The V gene lost 4 bases and the J gene lost 5 bases, with 14 bases spanning the gap. The CDR3 is CASSKGMGSYGYTF. The CDR3 DNA reads as TGTGCCAGTAGTAAGGGGATGGGGAGTTATGGCTACACCTTC.

This clone was counted a single time. The chain has TRBV18 and TRBJ1-6, with TRBD1 matching 7 bases. The length of the CDR3 is 14 residues. J lost 10 bases, V lost 4 bases, and 7 bases had no gene match. Per the germline V gene, CDR1 is KGHSH and CDR2 is LQKENI. The CDR3 protein is CASSLQGDDSPLHF. The CDR3 DNA reads TGTGCCAGCTCACTCCAGGGGGATGACTCACCCCTCCACTTT.

The chain joins TRBV13 to TRBJ2-1; no definite D call. The CDR3 contains 12 residues. CDR1 is PRHDT, CDR2 FYEKMQ, per germline (reference sequence). V gave up 5 bases and J gave up 8 bases, with 10 bases separating them. In nucleotides, the CDR3 is TGTGCCAGCAGCCGATGGCAGGATGAGCAGTTCTTC. Encoded protein: CASSRWQDEQFF.

The rearrangement uses TRBV5-1 and TRBJ2-7; maybe TRBD1 (6 bases). Trimming pared 0 bases from V and 0 bases from J, leaving 10 bases between. This CDR3 is 15 amino acids long. In germline, CDR1 is SGHRS, CDR2 YFSETQ. The CDR3 is CASSLEPGDSYEQYF. CDR3 coding DNA: TGCGCCAGCAGCTTGGAACCAGGGGACTCCTACGAGCAGTACTTC.

This clone was observed a handful of times. The chain has TRBV7-9 and TRBJ1-1; D call uncertain. Germline assignment: CDR1 SEHNR and CDR2 FQNEAQ (reference sequence). This CDR3 has 14 residues. V was trimmed by 0 bases and J by 6 bases, leaving 11 bases between them. CDR3: CASSLAEVVPEAFF. As DNA, the CDR3 is TGTGCCAGCAGCTTAGCAGAGGTGGTCCCTGAAGCTTTCTTT.

Here the CDR3 reads CAWSTWGGSSGNTIYF. In DNA, the CDR3 is TGTGCCTGGAGTACCTGGGGTGGCTCCTCTGGAAACACCATATATTTT. The chain combines TRBV30 with TRBJ1-3, with unresolved D. CDR1 GTSNPN and CDR2 SVGIG come from the germline V gene (reference sequence). The CDR3 runs to 16 residues. V was clipped by 2 bases and J by 0 bases, with 14 bases between them.

The chain uses TRBV6-2 or TRBV6-3 and TRBJ2-1; 10 bases are a match to TRBD2. With 6 bases clipped from V and 6 bases from J, the junction kept 11 bases outside the gene matches. The germline gives CDR1 MNHEY, CDR2 SVGEGT. The CDR3 covers 16 residues. The DNA for the CDR3 is TGTGCCAGCAGCCCCAGGGGTAGCGGGAGGCCCAATGAGCAGTTCTTC. Translation: CASSPRGSGRPNEQFF.

The J gene is TRBJ1-2, the V gene TRBV7-6; D gene ambiguous. With 1 base removed from V and 4 bases from J, the gap between germline ends came to 7 bases. The CDR3 covers 13 residues. In germline, CDR1 is SGHVS, CDR2 FNYEAQ. The CDR3 DNA is TGTGCCAGCAGCTTAGGAGGGCCCTATGGCTACACCTTC. Translated: CASSLGGPYGYTF.

The chain recombines TRBV7-2 with TRBJ2-7; D ambiguous. The CDR3 loop spans 11 amino acids. With 2 bases removed from V and 4 bases from J, the gap between germline ends came to 3 bases. Looked up from germline, CDR1 is SGHTA and CDR2 is FQGNSA. CDR3 DNA: TGTGCCAGCAGCTTAATATACGAGCAGTACTTC. Protein sequence: CASSLIYEQYF.

V gene TRBV27 combines with J gene TRBJ1-5; maybe TRBD1 (5 bases). V lost 4 bases and J 2 bases, leaving 9 bases between the germline ends. CDR3 size: 14 residues. CDR1 and CDR2 (germline): MNHEY, SMNVEV (reference sequence). DNA of the CDR3: TGTGCCAGCAGTTCGTTAGGGGGCAATCAGCCCCAGCATTTT. Translation gives CASSSLGGNQPQHF.

The genes are TRBV28 and TRBJ1-5; TRBD1 agrees at 12 bases. Trimming took 6 bases from V and 2 from J; bases not matched to a gene: 5. CDR1 is MDHEN, CDR2 SYDVKM, per germline. CDR3 length: 16 amino acids. Here the CDR3 reads CASSRDRGQGNQPQHF. The CDR3 DNA reads TGTGCCAGCAGCCGGGACAGGGGGCAGGGCAATCAGCCCCAGCATTTT.

This sequence joins TRBV27 and TRBJ1-3; D gene ambiguous. The V gene's germline CDR1 is MNHEY and CDR2 SMNVEV (reference sequence). CDR3 size: 14 residues. V lost 4 bases, J lost 1 base, and 8 bases lay in between. CDR3 nucleotides: TGTGCCAGCAGTTCTATTGAATCTGGAAACACCATATATTTT. Protein product: CASSSIESGNTIYF.

For this clone: Other DNA sequences in this specimen translate into the identical CDR3. The gene calls are TRBV11-3 and TRBJ1-1, with unresolved D. The V end lost 5 bases, the J end lost 0 bases, and 7 bases lay between the germline ends. The germline V gene has CDR1 SGHNT and CDR2 YENEEA. CDR3 length equals 13 residues. The CDR3 DNA reads TGTGCCAGCAGCCTTAAAGTGAACACTGAAGCTTTCTTT. Amino acid sequence: CASSLKVNTEAFF.

V is TRBV5-6 and J is TRBJ2-2; 9 nucleotides match TRBD1. The CDR3 length is 19 residues. V lost 3 bases, J lost 0 bases, and 12 bases stayed unmatched. Germline lookup yields CDR1 SGHDT and CDR2 YYEEEE. In DNA, the CDR3 is TGTGCCAGCAGCTCCTCCGGGACAGGGACCAAAACGAACACCGGGGAGCTGTTTTTT. Translating gives CASSSSGTGTKTNTGELFF.

V and J are TRBV7-2 and TRBJ1-2; maybe TRBD1 (5 bases). From germline, CDR1 is SGHTA and CDR2 FQGNSA. The CDR3 totals 14 residues. Trimming removed 3 bases at V and 8 bases at J, with 16 bases between. The CDR3 here is CASSFAGRDLGYTF. CDR3 sequence (DNA): TGTGCCAGCAGCTTCGCCGGACGGGACCTCGGCTACACCTTC.

This clone turned up a few times. The rearrangement uses TRBV13 and TRBJ1-1; TRBD1 is a possible D gene (6 bases). Germline V gene sequence: CDR1 PRHDT, CDR2 FYEKMQ (reference sequence). The CDR3 contains 13 residues. V lost 5 bases to trimming and J lost 4 bases, with 11 bases between them. The CDR3 region has the DNA TGTGCCAGCAGCCTCACAGGGTTCACTGAAGCTTTCTTT. Residues: CASSLTGFTEAFF.

V usage is TRBV4-3 and J usage is TRBJ2-7, with 8 nucleotides matching TRBD2. CDR3 length equals 13 residues. V was pared by 4 bases and J by 6 bases, with 5 bases of the junction left unmatched. Germline assignment: CDR1 LGHNA and CDR2 YSLEER. The CDR3 DNA reads as TGCGCCAGCAGCCCGGGACTAGTTGGCGAGCAGTACTTC. Protein product: CASSPGLVGEQYF.

The chain joins TRBV4-3 to TRBJ2-1, with 10 bases identical to TRBD2. This CDR3 is built from 16 residues. From germline, CDR1 is LGHNA and CDR2 YSLEER. The J segment lost 4 bases and the V segment lost 4 bases, leaving 7 bases of the junction unmatched. The CDR3, as DNA: TGCGCCAGCAGCCCATCGGGACTAGCGTCATACAATGAGCAGTTCTTC. Its protein is CASSPSGLASYNEQFF.

The rearrangement links TRBV19 to TRBJ1-1; a weak D match, TRBD1 (6 bases). V lost 4 bases, J lost 1 base, and 16 bases lay in between. Germline V lookup: CDR1 LNHDA, CDR2 SQIVND (reference sequence). This CDR3 is built from 16 residues. The CDR3 DNA follows: TGTGCCAGTAGTACGGACAGCGGGAGGTGGAACACTGAAGCTTTCTTT. As protein: CASSTDSGRWNTEAFF.

This clone was observed once. The chain carries TRBV7-9 and TRBJ1-6, with D possibly being TRBD1 (5 bases). The CDR3 is 15 residues long. The germline V and J ends were trimmed by 6 bases and 7 bases, with 16 bases remaining between them. Germline V gene lookup returns CDR1 SEHNR and CDR2 FQNEAQ (reference sequence). The CDR3 bases are TGTGCCAGCAGACGGACGGGGGACGACAATTCACCCCTCCACTTT. It translates to CASRRTGDDNSPLHF.

The V gene is TRBV4-2, the J gene TRBJ2-3; 9 bases align to TRBD1. The CDR3 runs 15 residues. Unmatched junction bases numbered 6, after V lost 4 bases and J lost 4 bases. CDR1 LGHNA and CDR2 YNFKEQ come from the germline V gene. CDR3: CASSRGQGYADTQYF. CDR3 nucleotide sequence: TGTGCCAGCAGCCGCGGACAGGGGTATGCAGATACGCAGTATTTT.

This chain connects TRBV7-9 to TRBJ2-3; possibly TRBD1 or TRBD2 for D (5 bases each). Trimming left V 5 bases short and J 1 base short, with 22 bases between. In germline, CDR1 is SEHNR, CDR2 FQNEAQ (reference sequence). The CDR3 has 18 residues. The CDR3 region has the DNA TGTGCCAGCAGCCGCCGGATCGGGGCGGATCACCGCACAGATACGCAGTATTTT. This codes for CASSRRIGADHRTDTQYF.

V usage is TRBV28 and J usage is TRBJ1-1; D is uncertain. The germline CDR1 and CDR2 sequences are MDHEN and SYDVKM. Between the trimmed V and J ends, which lost 3 bases and 5 bases, there was a span of 7 bases. The CDR3 totals 12 residues. The CDR3 region has the DNA TGTGCCAGCAGTTTTAGGTGGACTGAAGCTTTCTTT. Translation: CASSFRWTEAFF.